The 21 T cell receptor beta chains below come from one sample, sequenced in a study of blood T cell repertoires in COVID-19. The protocol was immunoSEQ multiplex PCR, while the TCRdb copy is restricted to in-frame clones and leaves out a portion. The sample yields 45,000 to 55,000 clones, about 92% seen once. The source material was peripheral blood. These receptors originate from a human donor in a cohort sampled during active COVID-19.

V gene TRBV18 combines with J gene TRBJ2-2, with D perhaps matching TRBD2 (5 bases). CDR3 length: 19 amino acids. V gave up 0 bases and J gave up 0 bases, with 17 bases separating them. Germline V lookup: CDR1 KGHSH, CDR2 LQKENI. CDR3 DNA: TGTGCCAGCTCACCACCGCAGAGCGGAATGCCTACGAACACCGGGGAGCTGTTTTTT. Translated, it gives CASSPPQSGMPTNTGELFF.

The chain has TRBV28 and TRBJ2-7; the match to TRBD1 covers 7 bases. The CDR3 has 17 amino acids. Germline assignment: CDR1 MDHEN and CDR2 SYDVKM. V trimming: 3 bases; J trimming: 1 base; junction bases outside the gene matches: 12. In nucleotides, the CDR3 is TGTGCCAGCAGTTTCGGGACAGCCACACTGGAATCCTACGAGCAGTACTTC. Encoded protein: CASSFGTATLESYEQYF.

J is TRBJ2-3 and V is TRBV10-3; D gene uncertain. The ends were cut back, 3 bases at V and 1 base at J, with 5 bases in the middle. This CDR3 has 13 residues. Germline V CDR1 and CDR2: ENHRY, SYGVKD. The CDR3 nucleotides are TGTGCCATCAGTGACCGGGGCACAGATACGCAGTATTTT. This translates into CAISDRGTDTQYF.

The V gene is TRBV15, the J gene TRBJ1-4; D is unresolved. Between the trimmed V and J ends, which lost 6 bases and 7 bases, there was a span of 15 bases. This CDR3 has 14 residues. Germline V gene data show CDR1 as LNHNV and CDR2 as YYDKDF (reference sequence). CDR3 protein: CATRREGEGEKLFF. CDR3 sequence (DNA): TGTGCCACCAGACGGGAGGGAGAAGGTGAAAAACTGTTTTTT.

The chain uses TRBV5-1 and TRBJ1-3, with D unclear. The CDR3 length is 14 residues. The V end was cut by 0 bases, the J end by 3 bases, with 7 bases between. In germline, CDR1 is SGHRS, CDR2 YFSETQ. CDR3 nucleotide sequence: TGCGCCAGCAGCTTGGGACTTGTTGGAAACACCATATATTTT. Its translation: CASSLGLVGNTIYF.

This chain connects TRBV6-4 to TRBJ1-6; 8 bases are shared with TRBD1. This CDR3 has 14 residues. V lost 3 bases and J lost 5; bases outside the gene matches: 0. Germline CDR1 and CDR2: MRHNA and SNTAGT. The DNA of the CDR3 is TGTGCCAGCAGTGAGGACAGGGATAATTCACCCCTCCACTTT. The encoded protein is CASSEDRDNSPLHF.

The rearrangement joins TRBV12-3 or TRBV12-4 to TRBJ1-2; no clear D gene. CDR3 length equals 11 residues. V lost 6 bases and J 5 bases, leaving 7 bases between the germline ends. The CDR3 region is CASRREYGYTF. CDR3 DNA: TGTGCCAGCAGAAGGGAGTATGGCTACACCTTC.

The rearrangement joins TRBV3-1 (or the pseudogene TRBV3-2) to TRBJ1-3, with D possibly matching TRBD1 (5 bases). Germline CDR1 and CDR2: LGHDT and YNNKEL (reference sequence). The V gene lost 1 base and the J gene lost 4 bases, with 5 bases spanning the gap. CDR3 length equals 13 residues. CDR3 coding DNA: TGTGCCAGCAGCCAAGGGGGCGGAAACACCATATATTTT. This encodes CASSQGGGNTIYF.

This chain links TRBV6-5 with TRBJ2-7, with D maybe TRBD2 (6 bases). The CDR3 extends over 15 amino acids. CDR1 is MNHEY, CDR2 SVGAGI, per germline. Trimming removed 5 bases at V and 0 bases at J, with 14 bases between. The CDR3 loop reads CASSPGRLPSYEQYF. CDR3 nucleotides: TGTGCCAGCAGTCCTGGGAGGTTACCCTCCTACGAGCAGTACTTC.

The CDR3 protein is CASSGRQGGGNQPQHF. The CDR3 region has the DNA TGTGCCAGTAGTGGAAGACAGGGGGGAGGCAATCAGCCCCAGCATTTT. The chain uses TRBV19 and TRBJ1-5; 9 bases align to TRBD1. The CDR3 runs 16 residues. Trimming removed 5 bases from V and 2 bases from J; junction bases left unmatched: 7. Germline values: CDR1 LNHDA, CDR2 SQIVND (reference sequence).

The rearrangement links TRBV9 to TRBJ1-5; TRBD1 matches at 8 bases. Trimming cost V 0 bases and J 4 bases; bases outside gene matches: 3. There are 15 residues in the CDR3. Germline loops: CDR1 SGDLS, CDR2 YYNGEE. The CDR3 loop is CASSVGTGKNQPQHF. The CDR3 DNA reads as TGTGCCAGCAGCGTAGGGACAGGGAAAAATCAGCCCCAGCATTTT.

This chain links TRBV19 with TRBJ2-3; D is unclear. Trimming took 6 bases from V and 0 from J, leaving 7 bases between them. Germline CDR1 LNHDA, CDR2 SQIVND (reference sequence). CDR3 length equals 13 residues. DNA for the CDR3: TGTGCCAGTAGCATCCAGAGCACAGATACGCAGTATTTT. Protein: CASSIQSTDTQYF.

In this sample, this clone turned up a few times. The CDR3 DNA is TGTGCCAGCAGGAACAGTGTCAATCAGCCCCAGCATTTT. Protein: CASRNSVNQPQHF. The rearrangement joins TRBV2 to TRBJ1-5; D not certain. Germline CDR1 is SNHLY and CDR2 is FYNNEI. The CDR3 length is 13 residues. Trimming took 6 bases from V and 3 from J, leaving 9 bases between them.

The V and J genes are TRBV7-3 and TRBJ1-1, with TRBD1 identical over 9 bases. CDR1 and CDR2 from the germline V gene are SGHTA and FQGTGA. The ends lost 4 bases at V and 4 bases at J; junction bases unmatched: 7. There are 15 residues in the CDR3. The CDR3 coding sequence is TGTGCCAGCAGCTCACAGGGGGCGCCGGGCACTGAAGCTTTCTTT. This codes for CASSSQGAPGTEAFF.

The rearrangement joins TRBV29-1 to TRBJ2-1; 8 bases align to TRBD2. CDR1 and CDR2 from the germline V gene are SQVTM and ANQGSEA. CDR3 size: 15 residues. The V and J ends lost 4 bases and 2 bases, in that order; junction bases with no gene match: 7. CDR3 amino acids: CSVGGAGVTYNEQFF. CDR3 in DNA: TGCAGCGTTGGCGGAGCGGGAGTCACCTACAATGAGCAGTTCTTC.

CDR3 bases: TGTGCCAGCGGAGGGGACGAGCAGTACTTC. Amino acids: CASGGDEQYF. The chain couples TRBV2 to TRBJ2-7; possibly TRBD2 for D (6 bases). The CDR3 is 10 amino acids. In germline, CDR1 is SNHLY, CDR2 FYNNEI. With 8 bases removed from V and 5 bases from J, the gap between germline ends came to 7 bases.

V and J are TRBV30 and TRBJ1-3; D unresolved. Germline CDR1 GTSNPN, CDR2 SVGIG (reference sequence). The CDR3 loop spans 14 amino acids. V dropped 2 bases and J dropped 0 bases, with 8 bases sitting between them. The CDR3 region has the DNA TGTGCCTGGAGTAGAAGGAGCTCTGGAAACACCATATATTTT. Translation: CAWSRRSSGNTIYF.

This chain uses TRBV11-2 with TRBJ1-1; no clear D. Trimming left V 4 bases short and J 0 bases short, with 9 bases between. The CDR3 spans 14 residues. The germline V gene has CDR1 SGHAT and CDR2 FQNNGV. This chain's CDR3 is CASSSTPLNTEAFF. CDR3 nucleotides: TGTGCCAGCAGCTCGACACCTTTGAACACTGAAGCTTTCTTT.

This rearrangement joins TRBV19 to TRBJ2-7; 8 nucleotides align to TRBD2. Losses at the gene ends were 2 bases for V and 5 bases for J; bases not matched to a gene: 8. Germline CDR1 and CDR2: LNHDA and SQIVND (reference sequence). The CDR3 consists of 15 residues. The CDR3 DNA reads as TGTGCCAGTAGTATACGACTAGCGTTTAACCACGAGCAGTACTTC. It encodes CASSIRLAFNHEQYF.

This sequence joins TRBV2 and TRBJ1-5; tentatively, D is TRBD1 (5 bases). The CDR3 loop spans 14 amino acids. Germline values: CDR1 SNHLY, CDR2 FYNNEI. V lost 8 bases and J lost 1, with 12 bases in between. The CDR3, as DNA: TGTGCCAGCCGGGACGGAGGGAGCAATCAGCCCCAGCATTTT. Its protein product is CASRDGGSNQPQHF.

V is TRBV10-2 and J is TRBJ2-1; 9 bases line up with TRBD2. Trimming removed 6 bases from V and 8 bases from J; junction bases left unmatched: 20. Germline V lookup: CDR1 WSHSY, CDR2 SAAADI. The CDR3 length is 18 residues. CDR3 in DNA: TGCGCCAGCAGAGGACTGCCCGGGGTTGCGGGAGGGCTTCATGAGCAGTTCTTC. This gives the protein CASRGLPGVAGGLHEQFF.